These 31 T cell receptor beta chains were sequenced from one sample in a study of somatic mutations in cytotoxic T cells in rheumatoid arthritis. Clones were read by immunoSEQ multiplex PCR, and TCRdb kept only the in-frame ones, dropping some. The table shows some 17,000 clones, with 65% to 85% occurring only once. The sequenced sample consisted of CD8+ T cells sorted from blood. The origin of the receptors is an adult with rheumatoid arthritis.

This clone was counted between two and nine times. The genes are TRBV19 and TRBJ1-4; D may be TRBD1 (5 bases). Per the germline V gene, CDR1 is LNHDA and CDR2 is SQIVND (reference sequence). The CDR3 extends over 15 amino acids. V lost 5 bases, J lost 3 bases, and 13 bases lay in between. CDR3 sequence reads: CASSPEGTANEKLFF. The CDR3 nucleotides read TGTGCCAGTAGTCCCGAAGGGACGGCTAATGAAAAACTGTTTTTT.

CDR3 nucleotides: TGTGCCAGCAGTTACTCGAAGGGAGGCACTGAAGCTTTCTTT. Translated: CASSYSKGGTEAFF. The chain joins TRBV6-5 to TRBJ1-1, with D unresolved. V lost 0 bases, J lost 4 bases, and 9 bases lay in between. The CDR3 totals 14 residues. The V gene's germline CDR1 is MNHEY and CDR2 SVGAGI.

The CDR3, as DNA: TGTGCCTGGATACGGGACAGCGGGGCCAACGTCCTGACTTTC. Residues: CAWIRDSGANVLTF. V is TRBV30 and J is TRBJ2-6, with TRBD1 matching 7 bases. CDR1 and CDR2 (germline): GTSNPN, SVGIG (reference sequence). V lost 4 bases to trimming and J lost 4 bases; unmatched junction nucleotides: 4. The CDR3 sequence is 14 residues long.

This clone was observed a few times. The chain joins TRBV19 to TRBJ1-2; D unresolved. Germline CDR1 and CDR2: LNHDA and SQIVND (reference sequence). The CDR3 spans 16 residues. Trimming shortened V by 0 bases and J by 2 bases, and 13 bases separated the two germline ends. The CDR3: CASSIDNYGTNYGYTF. The CDR3 DNA reads as TGTGCCAGTAGTATAGATAACTACGGAACAAACTATGGCTACACCTTC.

The sample holds one count of this clone. This chain joins TRBV27 and TRBJ1-6, with a weak D call TRBD1 (5 bases). The V and J ends lost 3 bases and 8 bases respectively, with 11 bases between them. From germline, CDR1 is MNHEY and CDR2 SMNVEV (reference sequence). The CDR3 covers 14 residues. The CDR3 DNA reads as TGTGCCAGCAGTTTTGGGGGGTTTGATTCACCCCTCCACTTT. It yields the protein CASSFGGFDSPLHF.

For the CDR3, the DNA is TGTGCCAGCAGTTTACAATGGGGGGCGGGCAATCAGCCCCAGCATTTT. Translation gives CASSLQWGAGNQPQHF. This rearrangement joins TRBV27 to TRBJ1-5; D perhaps matches TRBD1 (6 bases). In germline, CDR1 is MNHEY, CDR2 SMNVEV (reference sequence). V lost 2 bases and J 2 bases, leaving 13 bases between the germline ends. The CDR3 runs 16 residues.

The rearrangement links TRBV6-5 to TRBJ1-2, with D hard to call. Germline V gene lookup returns CDR1 MNHEY and CDR2 SVGAGI. The CDR3 runs to 14 residues. Trimming stripped 6 bases from V and 3 bases from J, with 14 bases between. This CDR3 is CASRMASSHYGYTF. The CDR3 nucleotides read TGTGCCAGCAGGATGGCGAGCAGCCACTATGGCTACACCTTC.

The J gene is TRBJ2-2, the V gene TRBV12-5; D is perhaps TRBD1 (6 bases). CDR1 LGHNT and CDR2 FRNRAP come from the germline V gene. V lost 3 bases, J lost 3 bases, and 11 bases lay in between. This CDR3 comprises 15 residues. The CDR3 sequence is CASGFRDTDTGELFF. The CDR3 coding sequence is TGTGCTAGTGGTTTCCGGGACACCGACACCGGGGAGCTGTTTTTT.

This clone turned up a few times. The chain is built from TRBV5-4 and TRBJ2-7, with a weak D call TRBD1 (5 bases). CDR1 SGHNT and CDR2 YYREEE come from the germline V gene (reference sequence). The CDR3 sequence is 14 residues long. The V end was cut by 0 bases, the J end by 0 bases, with 7 bases between. CDR3 in DNA: TGTGCCAGCAGCTTGGGACAGAGCTCCTACGAGCAGTACTTC. It specifies CASSLGQSSYEQYF.

The chain employs TRBV5-1 and TRBJ1-5; 9 nucleotides agree with TRBD1. The trim removed 4 bases at V and 3 bases at J, leaving 5 bases unmatched. Germline V gene sequence: CDR1 SGHRS, CDR2 YFSETQ. This CDR3 is 15 amino acids long. CDR3 sequence reads: CASSRGTGLNQPQHF. The DNA of the CDR3 is TGCGCCAGCAGCAGGGGGACAGGGCTCAATCAGCCCCAGCATTTT.

In this sample, this clone turned up a few times. The rearrangement links TRBV10-3 to TRBJ2-5, with D possibly called TRBD1 or TRBD2 (5 bases each). The V and J ends lost 2 bases and 1 base respectively, with 8 bases between them. The germline gives CDR1 ENHRY, CDR2 SYGVKD. The length of the CDR3 is 14 residues. This CDR3 is CAISEPGGQETQYF. As DNA, the CDR3 is TGTGCCATCAGTGAGCCTGGGGGCCAAGAGACCCAGTACTTC.

The chain couples TRBV11-1 to TRBJ1-4; no definite D call. There are 16 residues in the CDR3. Trimming left V 5 bases short and J 0 bases short, with 13 bases between. CDR1 SGHAT and CDR2 FQDESV come from the germline V gene (reference sequence). The CDR3 DNA is TGTGCCAGCAGCCCGCGTAACACCGCAACTAATGAAAAACTGTTTTTT. As protein: CASSPRNTATNEKLFF.

This chain links TRBV4-2 with TRBJ2-7; D not resolved. Germline V CDR1 and CDR2: LGHNA, YNFKEQ. V lost 5 bases and J 12 bases, leaving 23 bases between the germline ends. The CDR3 loop spans 14 amino acids. The CDR3 loop is CASSSSGSPRFAYF. For the CDR3, the DNA is TGTGCCAGCAGCTCGTCCGGGTCACCGCGCTTTGCGTACTTC.

The rearrangement links TRBV25-1 to TRBJ1-6; TRBD1 agrees at 7 bases. After removal of 3 bases from V and 10 bases from J, the junction contained 6 bases not matched to a gene. This CDR3 region has 14 residues. CDR1 and CDR2 from the germline V gene are MGHDK and SYGVNS. CDR3 sequence (DNA): TGTGCCAGCAGTGACGACAGGGTAGTGTCACCCCTCCACTTT. Its protein product is CASSDDRVVSPLHF.

The chain's CDR3 is CASSFFSQGNNEQFF. The CDR3 coding sequence is TGTGCCAGCAGCTTTTTTTCCCAGGGGAACAATGAGCAGTTCTTC. The V gene is TRBV5-4, the J gene TRBJ2-1; tentatively, D is TRBD1 (6 bases). CDR3 size: 15 residues. CDR1 and CDR2 (germline): SGHNT, YYREEE (reference sequence). Deletions cut 2 bases from V and 5 bases from J, with 14 bases between.

The genes are TRBV5-4 and TRBJ2-1; no firm D call. V was cut by 0 bases and J by 10 bases, with 11 bases left in between. Germline assignment: CDR1 SGHNT and CDR2 YYREEE (reference sequence). CDR3 length: 13 residues. CDR3 amino acids: CASSLGEFSEQFF. The CDR3 DNA follows: TGTGCCAGCAGCTTGGGGGAATTCAGCGAGCAGTTCTTC.

This clone was detected a few times. The gene calls are TRBV5-6 and TRBJ1-1, with D perhaps matching TRBD1 (5 bases). The CDR3 spans 13 residues. Germline V gene sequence: CDR1 SGHDT, CDR2 YYEEEE. Trimming removed 4 bases at V and 4 bases at J, with 11 bases between. CDR3 sequence (DNA): TGTGCCAGCAGCCAGACAGACGTCACTGAAGCTTTCTTT. Translation gives CASSQTDVTEAFF.

As DNA, the CDR3 is TGTGCCAGCAGCCCCGGGATAGGGACCTACAATCAGCCCCAGCATTTT. It translates to CASSPGIGTYNQPQHF. The chain has TRBV7-2 and TRBJ1-5; possibly TRBD1 for D (5 bases). CDR1 is SGHTA and CDR2 is FQGNSA in the germline V gene. V was cut by 5 bases and J by 3 bases, with 17 bases left in between. CDR3 length equals 16 residues.

V is TRBV5-1 and J is TRBJ1-5; perhaps TRBD1 as D (5 bases). The CDR3 extends over 14 amino acids. The germline V gene has CDR1 SGHRS and CDR2 YFSETQ. The ends were cut back, 0 bases at V and 7 bases at J, with 11 bases in the middle. For the CDR3, the DNA is TGCGCCAGCAGCTTGGGGCAGGGAGACCAGCCCCAGCATTTT. Its translation is CASSLGQGDQPQHF.

A note on this clone: A junction end diverges from the germline sequence, so it may reflect a read error. The same CDR3 is also encoded by other DNA sequences in this sample. V usage is TRBV27 and J usage is TRBJ2-3; D might be TRBD1 (5 bases). This CDR3 has 12 amino acids. Germline V gives CDR1 MNHEY, CDR2 SMNVEV (reference sequence). For the CDR3, the DNA is TGTGCCACGTCAGGGCCTGCAGACACGCAGTATTTT. Its translation is CATSGPADTQYF.

The CDR3: CARSRVERKSYEQYF. As DNA, the CDR3 is TGTGCCAGAAGCCGGGTGGAGCGGAAATCATACGAGCAGTACTTC. The V call is TRBV5-3, the J call TRBJ2-7; TRBD2 might be the D (5 bases). TRBV5-3 is known as an ORF, though its function is uncertain. V was trimmed by 4 bases and J by 4 bases, leaving 18 bases between them. The CDR3 loop spans 15 amino acids.

The chain employs TRBV27 and TRBJ2-2; 7 nucleotides match TRBD1. Trimming took 6 bases from V and 4 from J; bases not matched to a gene: 11. Germline V gives CDR1 MNHEY, CDR2 SMNVEV (reference sequence). The CDR3 consists of 16 residues. The CDR3 DNA follows: TGTGCCAGCAGCTCCAGGGGGACATTCGGCACCGGGGAGCTGTTTTTT. Encoded protein: CASSSRGTFGTGELFF.

V usage is TRBV27 and J usage is TRBJ2-1; D gene uncertain. V dropped 0 bases and J dropped 7 bases, with 10 bases sitting between them. Germline V gene lookup returns CDR1 MNHEY and CDR2 SMNVEV (reference sequence). There are 14 residues in the CDR3. DNA for the CDR3: TGTGCCAGCAGTTTATCGAGTAGCCTGAATGAGCAGTTCTTC. Residues: CASSLSSSLNEQFF.

The count of this clone is one. The chain has TRBV5-1 and TRBJ2-3, with TRBD2 matching over 7 bases. Germline-derived CDR1 and CDR2 are SGHRS and YFSETQ. The CDR3 runs to 17 residues. V shed 1 base, J shed 2 bases, and the junction held 10 bases outside the gene matches. In nucleotides, the CDR3 is TGCGCCAGCAGCTTGTCCCTAACGGGACTACCCACAGATACGCAGTATTTT. It translates to CASSLSLTGLPTDTQYF.

This chain links TRBV9 with TRBJ1-1; 8 bases are shared with TRBD1. Trimming took 0 bases from V and 4 from J; bases not matched to a gene: 8. This CDR3 spans 16 amino acids. Germline CDR1 is SGDLS and CDR2 is YYNGEE. The CDR3: CASSVVERTGPTEAFF. For the CDR3, the DNA is TGTGCCAGCAGCGTAGTAGAGCGGACAGGGCCCACTGAAGCTTTCTTT.

CDR3 residues: CASGEQGGMNTEAFF. The CDR3 DNA is TGTGCCAGCGGGGAACAGGGAGGGATGAACACTGAAGCTTTCTTT. This chain uses TRBV6-1 with TRBJ1-1, with a weak D call TRBD1 (6 bases). Per germline, CDR1 MNHNS and CDR2 SASEGT. Trimming cost V 8 bases and J 0 bases, with 16 bases left between them. This CDR3 has 15 amino acids.

V is TRBV14 and J is TRBJ2-3; D call uncertain. CDR1 is SGHDN and CDR2 is FVKESK in the germline V gene. Trimming cost V 0 bases and J 6 bases, with 10 bases left between them. The CDR3 totals 14 residues. The CDR3 DNA is TGTGCCAGCAGCCAAGAACTTCCACGGGATACGCAGTATTTT. Protein: CASSQELPRDTQYF. Combining the CDR3 with reference TRBV14 and TRBJ2-3 gives the whole variable domain EAGVTQFPSHSVIEKGQTVTLRCDPISGHDNLYWYRRVMGKEIKFLLHFVKESKQDESGMPNNRFLAERTGGTYSTLKVQPAELEDSGVYFCASSQELPRDTQYFGPGTRLTVL.

CDR3: CASSSVAGGLNEQYF. The DNA for the CDR3 is TGTGCCAGCAGTTCCGTAGCGGGGGGACTTAACGAGCAGTACTTC. The chain uses TRBV27 and TRBJ2-7, with 10 bases fitting TRBD2. The CDR3 consists of 15 residues. CDR1 is MNHEY, CDR2 SMNVEV, per germline (reference sequence). The V and J ends lost 4 bases and 5 bases, in that order; junction bases with no gene match: 8.

The chain combines TRBV5-1 with TRBJ2-5, with TRBD1 identical over 7 bases. The closer fit of TRBJ2-7 to the DNA end suggests the J call may be wrong. The CDR3 is made up of 13 amino acids. CDR1 and CDR2 (germline): SGHRS, YFSETQ. CDR3 nucleotides: TGCGCCAGCAGCTTTGGACAGGCCTACGAGCAGTACTTC. Translation: CASSFGQAYEQYF.

V and J are TRBV14 and TRBJ2-1; 9 bases fit TRBD1. V trimming: 4 bases; J trimming: 8 bases; junction bases outside the gene matches: 12. The V gene's germline CDR1 is SGHDN and CDR2 FVKESK. The CDR3 consists of 16 residues. Written as DNA, the CDR3 is TGTGCCAGCAGCCCTTACCCCGGACAGGGGCCGGATGAGCAGTTCTTC. As protein: CASSPYPGQGPDEQFF.

This clone was counted a single time. This chain connects TRBV7-6 to TRBJ1-4; 11 bases are a match to TRBD1. The V and J ends lost 6 bases and 3 bases, in that order; junction bases with no gene match: 15. The V gene's germline CDR1 is SGHVS and CDR2 FNYEAQ. CDR3 size: 19 residues. CDR3 sequence: CASSLPPGQGGEANEKLFF. CDR3 DNA sequence: TGTGCCAGCAGTTTGCCTCCGGGACAGGGGGGCGAAGCTAATGAAAAACTGTTTTTT. Looking up the rest from reference TRBV7-6 and TRBJ1-4 gives the full variable domain: GAGVSQSPRYKVTKRGQDVALRCDPISGHVSLYWYRQALGQGPEFLTYFNYEAQQDKSGLPNDRFSAERPEGSISTLTIQRTEQRDSAMYRCASSLPPGQGGEANEKLFFGSGTQLSVL.